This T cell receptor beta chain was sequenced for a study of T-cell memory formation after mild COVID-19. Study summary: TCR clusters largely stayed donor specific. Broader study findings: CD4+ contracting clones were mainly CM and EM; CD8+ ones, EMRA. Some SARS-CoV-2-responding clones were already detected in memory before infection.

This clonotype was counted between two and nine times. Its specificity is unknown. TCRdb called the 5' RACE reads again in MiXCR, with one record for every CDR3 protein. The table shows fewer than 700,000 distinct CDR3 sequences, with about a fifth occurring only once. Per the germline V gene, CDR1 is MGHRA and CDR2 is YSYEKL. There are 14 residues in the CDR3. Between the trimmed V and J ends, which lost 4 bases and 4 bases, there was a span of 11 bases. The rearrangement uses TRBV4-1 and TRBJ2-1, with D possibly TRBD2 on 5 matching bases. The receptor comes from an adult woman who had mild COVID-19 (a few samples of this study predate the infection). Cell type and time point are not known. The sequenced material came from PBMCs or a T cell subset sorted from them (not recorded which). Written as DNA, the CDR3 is TGCGCCAGCAGCCCCCTCGGGGAATACAATGAGCAGTTCTTC. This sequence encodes CASSPLGEYNEQFF.